This T cell receptor (beta chain) was observed in a study of blood T cell repertoires in COVID-19. The assay was immunoSEQ multiplex PCR, and TCRdb's table has in-frame clones only and misses some. Of 70,000 or so clones in the sample, 80% to 90% were seen once. The CDR3 spans 14 residues. After removal of 5 bases from V and 3 bases from J, the junction contained 6 bases not matched to a gene. Germline CDR1 and CDR2: LGHDT and YNNKEL (reference sequence). The sequenced material came from peripheral blood. V gene TRBV3-1 (or the pseudogene TRBV3-2) combines with J gene TRBJ1-2, with 7 nucleotides matching TRBD1. The clonotype comes from a woman aged 80 or over with active or convalescent COVID-19. The CDR3 region is CASSDGQADYGYTF. The CDR3 nucleotides read TGTGCCAGCAGCGACGGACAGGCGGACTATGGCTACACCTTC.